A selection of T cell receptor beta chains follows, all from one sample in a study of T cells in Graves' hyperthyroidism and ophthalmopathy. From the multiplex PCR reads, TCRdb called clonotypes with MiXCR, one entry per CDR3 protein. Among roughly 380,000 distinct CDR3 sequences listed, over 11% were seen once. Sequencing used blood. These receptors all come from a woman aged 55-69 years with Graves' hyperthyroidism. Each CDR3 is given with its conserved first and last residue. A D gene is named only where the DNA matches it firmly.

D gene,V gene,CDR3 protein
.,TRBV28,CASSFDLNQPQHF
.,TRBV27,CASRGSGYTGELFF
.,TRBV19,CASSRGRENQPQHF
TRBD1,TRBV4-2,CASSQRQGAGYNEQFF
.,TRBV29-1,CSVELGEVETQYF
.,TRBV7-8,CASSLGTGPAYEQYF
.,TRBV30,CAWSVPVTGFTDTQYF
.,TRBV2,CASSEQVGETQYF
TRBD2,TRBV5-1,CASQRGASTDTQYF
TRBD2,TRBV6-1,CASRRLAGSGTGELFF
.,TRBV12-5,CASGSSVVTEAFF
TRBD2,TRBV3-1,CASSQASGRYYEQYF
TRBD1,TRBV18,CASLPDREGTEAFF
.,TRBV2,CASNFLTNTDTQYF
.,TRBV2,CATSLQGQGYNSPLHF
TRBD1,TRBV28,CASSFGQGYTGELFF
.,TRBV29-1,CSVELNMNTEAFF
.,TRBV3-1,CASSPLGVLNIQYF
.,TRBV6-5,CASSYLGRTNEKLFF
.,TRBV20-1,CSASASAGLSGNTIYF